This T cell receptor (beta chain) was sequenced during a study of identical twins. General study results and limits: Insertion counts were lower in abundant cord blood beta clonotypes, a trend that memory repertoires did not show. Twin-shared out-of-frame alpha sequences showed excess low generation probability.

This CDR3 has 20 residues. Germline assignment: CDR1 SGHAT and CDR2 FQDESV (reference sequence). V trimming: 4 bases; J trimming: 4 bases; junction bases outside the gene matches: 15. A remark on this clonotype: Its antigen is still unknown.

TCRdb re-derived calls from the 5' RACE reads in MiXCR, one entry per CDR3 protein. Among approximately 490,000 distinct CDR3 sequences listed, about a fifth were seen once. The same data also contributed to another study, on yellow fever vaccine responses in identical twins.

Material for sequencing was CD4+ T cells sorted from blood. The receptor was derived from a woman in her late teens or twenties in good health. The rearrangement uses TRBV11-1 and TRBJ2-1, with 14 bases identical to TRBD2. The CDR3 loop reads CASSSGTSGRGGLSYNEQFF. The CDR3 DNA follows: TGTGCCAGCAGCTCCGGGACTAGCGGGAGAGGGGGACTGAGTTACAATGAGCAGTTCTTC. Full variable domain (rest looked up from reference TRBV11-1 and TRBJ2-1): EAEVAQSPRYKITEKSQAVAFWCDPISGHATLYWYRQILGQGPELLVQFQDESVVDDSQLPKDRFSAERLKGVDSTLKIQPAELGDSAMYLCASSSGTSGRGGLSYNEQFFGPGTRLTVL.